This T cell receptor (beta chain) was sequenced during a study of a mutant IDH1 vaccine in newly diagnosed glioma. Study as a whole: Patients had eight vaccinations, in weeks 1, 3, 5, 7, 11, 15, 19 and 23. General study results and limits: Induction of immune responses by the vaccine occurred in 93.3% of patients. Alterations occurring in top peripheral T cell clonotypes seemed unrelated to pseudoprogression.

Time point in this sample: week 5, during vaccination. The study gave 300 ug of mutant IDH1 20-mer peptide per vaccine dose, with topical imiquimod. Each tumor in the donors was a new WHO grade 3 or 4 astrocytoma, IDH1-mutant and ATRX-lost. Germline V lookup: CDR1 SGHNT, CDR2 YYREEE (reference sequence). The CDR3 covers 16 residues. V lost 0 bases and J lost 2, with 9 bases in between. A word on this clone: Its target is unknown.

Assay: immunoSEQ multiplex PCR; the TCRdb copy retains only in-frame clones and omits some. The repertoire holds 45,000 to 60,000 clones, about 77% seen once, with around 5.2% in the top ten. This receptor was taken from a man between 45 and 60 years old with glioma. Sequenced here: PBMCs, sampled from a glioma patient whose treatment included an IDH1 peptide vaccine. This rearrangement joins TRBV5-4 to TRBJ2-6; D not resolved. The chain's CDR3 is CASSLARQTGANVLTF. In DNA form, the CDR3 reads TGTGCCAGCAGCTTGGCCCGTCAGACTGGGGCCAACGTCCTGACTTTC.